This T cell receptor beta chain was found in a study of blood T cell repertoires in COVID-19. Study overall: Italy, Spain and the United States were the sources of the convalescent and acute COVID-19 samples. From T cells, B-cell-depleted T cells, or PBMCs came the material, which was cDNA or gDNA.

Under the authors' procedure: Reference gene primer amplification yielded estimated nucleated cell counts. Method: immunoSEQ multiplex PCR; TCRdb's copy keeps in-frame clones and lacks some. V, J and clone size reflect that table, while D and trimming were determined from the DNA. This table holds under 200,000 clones, about three quarters found once. Trimming took 2 bases from V and 5 from J, leaving 15 bases between them. The CDR3 has 15 amino acids. Germline CDR1 is SGHDT and CDR2 is YYEEEE. Material for sequencing was peripheral blood. This clonotype was sampled from a man aged 55 to 69 with acute or convalescent COVID-19. The chain has TRBV5-6 and TRBJ2-3, with D perhaps matching TRBD2 (6 bases). The chain's CDR3 is CASSFLAQSGDTQYF. The CDR3 DNA follows: TGTGCCAGCAGCTTTCTAGCGCAGAGTGGAGATACGCAGTATTTT.